A single sample gave rise to the 21 T cell receptor beta chains below, sequenced in a study of T cells in Graves' hyperthyroidism and ophthalmopathy. TCR beta CDR3 regions were amplified from RNA transcripts. HTBI primers were used for first-round RT-PCR of the TCR CDR3. Using its own MiXCR run on the multiplex PCR reads, TCRdb lists one record per CDR3 protein. The repertoire holds some 350,000 distinct CDR3 sequences, with around 25% as singletons. Sequencing was carried out using blood. All receptors come from a man aged 45-65 years with Graves' hyperthyroidism.

This clonotype was detected only a few times. This chain joins TRBV12-3 or TRBV12-4 and TRBJ1-6; 8 nucleotides align to TRBD1. This CDR3 is built from 14 residues. Losses at the gene ends were 8 bases for V and 4 bases for J; bases not matched to a gene: 4. The CDR3 DNA follows: TGTGCCAGCCGACAGGGGATATATAATTCACCCCTCCACTTT. Protein: CASRQGIYNSPLHF.

This clonotype was picked up a small number of times. The chain employs TRBV7-2 and TRBJ2-1; TRBD2 matches 9 bases. J lost 0 bases, V lost 9 bases, and 18 bases had no gene match. Germline V lookup: CDR1 SGHTA, CDR2 FQGNSA. This CDR3 is built from 19 residues. The CDR3 here is CASSIRVSLAGSSYNEQFF. The CDR3 region has the DNA TGTGCCAGTAGTATTCGGGTTTCGCTAGCGGGGAGCTCCTACAATGAGCAGTTCTTC. Full variable domain (missing parts from reference TRBV7-2 and TRBJ2-1): GAGVSQSPSNKVTEKGKDVELRCDPISGHTALYWYRQSLGQGLEFLIYFQGNSAPDKSGLPSDRFSAERTGGSVSTLTIQRTQQEDSAVYLCASSIRVSLAGSSYNEQFFGPGTRLTVL.

This clonotype was seen many times. The chain links TRBV2 to TRBJ2-7, with D hard to call. Germline loops: CDR1 SNHLY, CDR2 FYNNEI. CDR3 size: 13 residues. The V end lost 7 bases, the J end lost 0 bases, and 10 bases lay between the germline ends. The CDR3 nucleotides read TGTGCCAGCACCGGCCTTGGCTCCTACGAGCAGTACTTC. This gives the protein CASTGLGSYEQYF.

This chain links TRBV11-1 with TRBJ2-7; the match to TRBD2 covers 7 bases. In germline, CDR1 is SGHAT, CDR2 FQDESV (reference sequence). The CDR3 loop spans 15 amino acids. V lost 2 bases and J lost 5; bases outside the gene matches: 9. The CDR3 DNA is TGTGCCAGCAGCTTATTATGGGACTATCGGCACGAGCAGTACTTC. Translation gives CASSLLWDYRHEQYF.

Only a few counts were recorded for this clonotype. V gene TRBV12-3 or TRBV12-4 combines with J gene TRBJ1-2, with TRBD1 as a possible D gene (5 bases). Trimming removed 6 bases from V and 8 bases from J, with 19 bases in between. The CDR3 has 14 residues. CDR3 in DNA: TGTGCCAGCAGCCCCGGGACGGAGAGGGGAGGCTACACCTTC. Translating it yields CASSPGTERGGYTF.

The chain recombines TRBV6-1 with TRBJ2-1; TRBD2 aligns across 10 bases. The V and J ends lost 6 bases and 5 bases, in that order; junction bases with no gene match: 10. Germline-derived CDR1 and CDR2 are MNHNS and SASEGT. The CDR3 has 16 residues. The chain's CDR3 is CASSLGGTSANNEQFF. In DNA, the CDR3 is TGTGCCAGCAGCCTTGGGGGGACTAGCGCCAACAATGAGCAGTTCTTC.

This clonotype was picked up many times. The rearrangement links TRBV28 to TRBJ2-7; D is uncertain. V was shortened by 1 base and J by 3 bases, with 7 bases between the two germline ends. Per germline, CDR1 MDHEN and CDR2 SYDVKM. The CDR3 is 13 residues long. CDR3 sequence: CASSLYRSYEQYF. The CDR3 nucleotides read TGTGCCAGCAGTTTATACCGGAGCTACGAGCAGTACTTC. The variable domain in full, with the rest retrieved from reference TRBV28 and TRBJ2-7, is DVKVTQSSRYLVKRTGEKVFLECVQDMDHENMFWYRQDPGLGLRLIYFSYDVKMKEKGDIPEGYSVSREKKERFSLILESASTNQTSMYLCASSLYRSYEQYFGPGTRLTVT.

The rearrangement uses TRBV7-2 and TRBJ1-5; D may be TRBD1 (6 bases). Trimming took 8 bases from V and 0 from J, leaving 8 bases between them. This CDR3 has 13 amino acids. Germline V CDR1 and CDR2: SGHTA, FQGNSA. DNA for the CDR3: TGTGCCAGCCAGGGGAATAGCAATCAGCCCCAGCATTTT. This encodes CASQGNSNQPQHF.

This clonotype turned up a few times. This clone may be a read error of a much larger clone one base away. The chain combines TRBV2 with TRBJ2-5, with 10 bases aligning to TRBD2. V lost 4 bases, J lost 10 bases, and 12 bases stayed unmatched. The CDR3 spans 15 residues. CDR1 and CDR2 (germline): SNHLY, FYNNEI. CDR3 amino acids: CASSVNGLAAGGQYF. CDR3 sequence (DNA): TGTGCCAGCAGTGTCAATGGACTAGCGGCCGGGGGCCAGTACTTC.

The table lists this clonotype with a few counts. The chain carries TRBV29-1 and TRBJ1-3; D unresolved. This CDR3 has 12 amino acids. Trimming removed 1 base from V and 4 bases from J, with 5 bases in between. The germline V gene has CDR1 SQVTM and CDR2 ANQGSEA. The CDR3 here is CSVEGDGNTIYF. In DNA, the CDR3 is TGCAGCGTTGAAGGAGACGGAAACACCATATATTTT. Complete variable domain (other parts from reference TRBV29-1 and TRBJ1-3): SAVISQKPSRDICQRGTSLTIQCQVDSQVTMMFWYRQQPGQSLTLIATANQGSEATYESGFVIDKFPISRPNLTFSTLTVSNMSPEDSSIYLCSVEGDGNTIYFGEGSWLTVV.

This rearrangement joins TRBV19 to TRBJ1-5; no clear D. The V and J ends lost 3 bases and 2 bases respectively, with 11 bases between them. The V gene's germline CDR1 is LNHDA and CDR2 SQIVND (reference sequence). The CDR3 has 15 residues. In DNA form, the CDR3 reads TGTGCCAGTAGTATCCCAACGGGAGGCAATCAGCCCCAGCATTTT. Translation gives CASSIPTGGNQPQHF.

This clonotype has just one count. The rearrangement uses TRBV2 and TRBJ2-5, with D perhaps TRBD2 (6 bases). The CDR3 is made up of 13 amino acids. V dropped 2 bases and J dropped 12 bases, with 16 bases sitting between them. From germline, CDR1 is SNHLY and CDR2 FYNNEI. CDR3 amino acids: CASSESRPGVEYF. Here the CDR3 DNA reads TGTGCCAGCAGTGAATCCCGTCCGGGGGTGGAGTACTTC. The full variable domain, completed using reference TRBV2 and TRBJ2-5, is EPEVTQTPSHQVTQMGQEVILRCVPISNHLYFYWYRQILGQKVEFLVSFYNNEISEKSEIFDDQFSVERPDGSNFTLKIRSTKLEDSAMYFCASSESRPGVEYFGPGTRLLVL.

This clonotype occurred a few times. The chain carries TRBV9 and TRBJ1-3; D remains ambiguous. In germline, CDR1 is SGDLS, CDR2 YYNGEE. This CDR3 is 17 amino acids long. V was pared by 2 bases and J by 0 bases, with 15 bases between. The DNA of the CDR3 is TGTGCCAGCAGCGTCAATCCCGCGGTGAACTCTGGAAACACCATATATTTT. It yields the protein CASSVNPAVNSGNTIYF.

The count of this clonotype is one. The rearrangement links TRBV11-1 to TRBJ2-1, with D unclear. With 6 bases removed from V and 5 bases from J, the gap between germline ends came to 17 bases. Germline CDR1 is SGHAT and CDR2 is FQDESV (reference sequence). The CDR3 runs 15 residues. CDR3 DNA: TGTGCCAGCAGTTTCCTAGGAACAGCGCACAATGAGCAGTTCTTC. It specifies CASSFLGTAHNEQFF.

The chain joins TRBV24-1 to TRBJ2-3; maybe TRBD1 (6 bases). V was trimmed by 3 bases and J by 9 bases, leaving 12 bases between them. The CDR3 contains 13 residues. CDR1 is KGHDR and CDR2 is SFDVKD in the germline V gene. The DNA of the CDR3 is TGTGCCACCAGTGATGACAGGCCCGACACGCAGTATTTT. Its translation: CATSDDRPDTQYF.

The V call is TRBV19, the J call TRBJ2-7, with D maybe TRBD2 (5 bases). This CDR3 is 17 amino acids long. CDR1 and CDR2 (germline): LNHDA, SQIVND (reference sequence). Trimming left V 5 bases short and J 0 bases short, with 20 bases between. The CDR3 region has the DNA TGTGCCAGTAGTTTCCTCTCGCCGGGGAGCCTCTCCTACGAGCAGTACTTC. It is translated as CASSFLSPGSLSYEQYF.

The sample holds many counts of this clonotype. The chain joins TRBV12-3 or TRBV12-4 to TRBJ2-7, with 11 bases lining up with TRBD1. V shed 6 bases, J shed 5 bases, and the junction held 6 bases outside the gene matches. This CDR3 has 14 amino acids. The CDR3 is CASRNGQGANEQYF. CDR3 bases: TGTGCCAGCAGAAACGGACAGGGGGCAAACGAGCAGTACTTC.

V and J are TRBV2 and TRBJ2-3; TRBD2 matches 8 bases. The junction had 15 bases not matched to a gene; V was cut back by 2 bases and J by 5 bases. Germline V lookup: CDR1 SNHLY, CDR2 FYNNEI. This CDR3 contains 18 residues. This chain's CDR3 is CASSELSGRFGRVDTQYF. CDR3 DNA: TGTGCCAGCAGTGAACTAAGCGGGAGATTCGGGAGGGTAGATACGCAGTATTTT.

The genes are TRBV27 and TRBJ1-1; 9 nucleotides match TRBD1. The CDR3 is 14 residues long. V dropped 1 base and J dropped 3; count of bases not matched to a gene: 0. CDR1 MNHEY and CDR2 SMNVEV come from the germline V gene (reference sequence). CDR3 DNA: TGTGCCAGCAGTTTATGGACAGGGGACACTGAAGCTTTCTTT. This encodes CASSLWTGDTEAFF.

Ten or more counts support this clonotype. V and J are TRBV12-3 or TRBV12-4 and TRBJ2-7; D is perhaps TRBD1 (6 bases). Trimming took 6 bases from V and 2 from J, leaving 17 bases between them. CDR3 length: 15 residues. Written as DNA, the CDR3 is TGTGCCAGCAGCCCACGGGGCAGGGGAACCTACGAGCAGTACTTC. Amino acid sequence: CASSPRGRGTYEQYF.

About this clonotype: A clone one base away is much larger, so this may be a read error. This chain uses TRBV18 with TRBJ1-1; 8 bases match TRBD1. This CDR3 comprises 15 residues. The germline V gene encodes CDR1 KGHSH and CDR2 LQKENI. Trimming cost V 6 bases and J 1 base; bases outside gene matches: 7. The CDR3 here is CASSVGQAQNTEAFF. The CDR3 DNA follows: TGTGCCAGCTCGGTGGGACAGGCCCAGAACACTGAAGCTTTCTTT.